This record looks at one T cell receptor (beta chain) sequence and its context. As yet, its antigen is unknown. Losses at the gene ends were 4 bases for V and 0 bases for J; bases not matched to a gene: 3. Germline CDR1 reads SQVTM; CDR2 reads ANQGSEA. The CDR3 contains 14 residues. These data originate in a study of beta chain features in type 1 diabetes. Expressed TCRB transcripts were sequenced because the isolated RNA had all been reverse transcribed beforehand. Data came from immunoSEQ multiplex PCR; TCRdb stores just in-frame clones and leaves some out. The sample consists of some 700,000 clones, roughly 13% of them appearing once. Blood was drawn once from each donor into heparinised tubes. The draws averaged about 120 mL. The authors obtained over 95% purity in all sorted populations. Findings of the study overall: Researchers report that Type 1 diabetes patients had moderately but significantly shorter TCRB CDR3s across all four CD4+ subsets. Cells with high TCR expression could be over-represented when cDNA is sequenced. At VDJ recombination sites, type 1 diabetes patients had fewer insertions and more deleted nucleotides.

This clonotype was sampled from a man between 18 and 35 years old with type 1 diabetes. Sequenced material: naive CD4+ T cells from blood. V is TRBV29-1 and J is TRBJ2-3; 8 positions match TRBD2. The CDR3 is CSVVTSGSTDTQYF. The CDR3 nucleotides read TGCAGCGTTGTTACTAGCGGTAGCACAGATACGCAGTATTTT.